This T cell receptor beta chain originates from a study of T cells in Graves' hyperthyroidism and ophthalmopathy. The CDR3 consists of 15 residues. Germline CDR1 is SGHDT and CDR2 is YYEEEE. The V gene end was trimmed by 0 bases and the J gene end by 4 bases; junction bases not matched to a gene: 6. It was RNA transcripts that yielded the amplified TCR beta CDR3 regions. During a first-round RT-PCR of the TCR CDR3, the HTBI primer set was used. TCRdb passed the multiplex PCR reads through MiXCR, listing each CDR3 protein once. This table has approximately 600,000 distinct CDR3 sequences, under 25% appearing once.

The gene calls are TRBV5-6 and TRBJ1-1; TRBD1 aligns across 7 bases. The sequencing input was blood. The clonotype was recovered from a man aged 25 to 40 with Graves' ophthalmopathy. The CDR3 loop is CASSLELAGGTEAFF. CDR3 nucleotide sequence: TGTGCCAGCAGCTTGGAGTTGGCAGGGGGCACTGAAGCTTTCTTT.